This passage covers 25 T cell receptor beta chains from one sample sequenced in a study of blood T cell repertoires in COVID-19. Profiled with immunoSEQ multiplex PCR; TCRdb holds only in-frame clones, not every one. The table shows about 78,000 clones, with less than 95% occurring only once. The specimen sequenced was peripheral blood. These receptors were taken from a woman aged 45-65 years in a cohort sampled during active COVID-19.

The rearrangement joins TRBV24-1 to TRBJ1-2; 8 bases align to TRBD1. Trimming took 3 bases from V and 3 from J; bases not matched to a gene: 5. Looked up from germline, CDR1 is KGHDR and CDR2 is SFDVKD. The CDR3 runs 15 residues. The CDR3 here is CATSDGTDRDYGYTF. The CDR3 DNA reads TGTGCCACCAGTGATGGGACGGACAGGGACTATGGCTACACCTTC.

J is TRBJ1-5 and V is TRBV12-3 or TRBV12-4; 7 bases map to TRBD1. The CDR3 consists of 12 residues. V gave up 6 bases and J gave up 10 bases; unmatched junction bases: 6. The CDR3 spells CASSWTGAPQHF. The CDR3 DNA sequence: TGTGCCAGCAGCTGGACAGGCGCACCCCAGCATTTT.

This clone was seen a few times. The gene calls are TRBV28 and TRBJ1-2; 9 bases map to TRBD1. Trimming at V came to 4 bases and at J to 6 bases, leaving 9 bases not matched to a gene. Germline CDR1 MDHEN, CDR2 SYDVKM. This CDR3 has 15 residues. The CDR3: CASSSLRDRVDGYTF. In DNA, the CDR3 is TGTGCCAGCAGTTCCCTCCGGGACAGGGTCGATGGCTACACCTTC.

V and J are TRBV30 and TRBJ1-2; D may be TRBD1 (6 bases). Trimming left V 3 bases short and J 8 bases short, with 13 bases between. The germline V gene has CDR1 GTSNPN and CDR2 SVGIG (reference sequence). The CDR3 sequence is 12 residues long. CDR3 sequence reads: CAWRGTSGGYTF. The DNA of the CDR3 is TGTGCCTGGAGGGGGACATCGGGGGGCTACACCTTC.

The chain employs TRBV10-2 and TRBJ2-3, with 10 bases aligning to TRBD2. The germline V gene encodes CDR1 WSHSY and CDR2 SAAADI. CDR3 length: 21 residues. The V gene end was trimmed by 6 bases and the J gene end by 4 bases; junction bases not matched to a gene: 25. CDR3 residues: CASRTLQSSGSYSWRADTQYF. The CDR3 nucleotides are TGCGCCAGCAGGACTCTCCAATCTAGCGGGAGTTACTCTTGGCGTGCAGATACGCAGTATTTT.

This chain connects TRBV14 to TRBJ1-2; D unclear. Germline CDR1 is SGHDN and CDR2 is FVKESK. This CDR3 comprises 12 residues. The V gene lost 1 base and the J gene lost 8 bases, with 8 bases spanning the gap. The CDR3 region has the DNA TGTGCCAGCAGCCAAGTTGGCATCGGCTACACCTTC. It codes for CASSQVGIGYTF.

This sequence joins TRBV27 and TRBJ2-3; D is perhaps TRBD2 (6 bases). Germline values: CDR1 MNHEY, CDR2 SMNVEV (reference sequence). V shed 4 bases and J shed 6 bases, with 20 bases lying between them. CDR3 length: 16 amino acids. The CDR3 loop reads CASSSSLAARGDTQYF. CDR3 DNA sequence: TGTGCCAGCAGTTCTTCTTTAGCGGCCCGAGGGGATACGCAGTATTTT.

This chain connects TRBV7-9 to TRBJ2-1; D perhaps matches TRBD2 (5 bases). Trimming left V 5 bases short and J 6 bases short, with 11 bases between. The germline V gene encodes CDR1 SEHNR and CDR2 FQNEAQ (reference sequence). The CDR3 covers 13 residues. CDR3 protein: CASSSRTFNEQFF. The CDR3 DNA follows: TGTGCCAGCAGCAGTAGGACTTTCAATGAGCAGTTCTTC. Full variable domain (missing parts from reference TRBV7-9 and TRBJ2-1): DTGVSQNPRHKITKRGQNVTFRCDPISEHNRLYWYRQTLGQGPEFLTYFQNEAQLEKSRLLSDRFSAERPKGSFSTLEIQRTEQGDSAMYLCASSSRTFNEQFFGPGTRLTVL.

The chain uses TRBV15 and TRBJ2-1; 7 positions agree with TRBD2. Losses at the gene ends were 0 bases for V and 7 bases for J; bases not matched to a gene: 12. The CDR3 is 17 amino acids. Germline CDR1 is LNHNV and CDR2 is YYDKDF (reference sequence). CDR3 loop: CATSRDERLAFRNEQFF. The CDR3 DNA follows: TGTGCCACCAGCAGAGATGAGCGACTAGCATTCCGGAATGAGCAGTTCTTC.

This chain uses TRBV24-1 with TRBJ2-5; D ambiguous. Germline CDR1 KGHDR, CDR2 SFDVKD. V was pared by 6 bases and J by 5 bases, with 9 bases between. The CDR3 loop spans 12 amino acids. The CDR3 is CATSLGIETQYF. The DNA of the CDR3 is TGTGCCACCAGTCTCGGTATCGAGACCCAGTACTTC.

The chain uses TRBV18 and TRBJ1-2; D gene unclear. The CDR3 consists of 17 residues. Looked up from germline, CDR1 is KGHSH and CDR2 is LQKENI. Trimming shortened V by 4 bases and J by 2 bases, and 20 bases separated the two germline ends. CDR3 residues: CASSLVPFLGLNYGYTF. The CDR3 DNA is TGTGCCAGCTCACTGGTCCCTTTCCTGGGCCTAAACTATGGCTACACCTTC.

The CDR3 loop is CASSSPGESTDTQYF. As DNA, the CDR3 is TGTGCCAGCAGCTCCCCCGGGGAGAGCACAGATACGCAGTATTTT. J is TRBJ2-3 and V is TRBV5-4; D perhaps matches TRBD2 (5 bases). The CDR3 has 15 residues. V lost 3 bases and J lost 0, with 11 bases in between. Per the germline V gene, CDR1 is SGHNT and CDR2 is YYREEE (reference sequence).

This clone was counted once. V and J are TRBV28 and TRBJ1-2; 7 bases line up with TRBD1. J was trimmed by 2 bases and V by 7 bases; bases with no gene match: 7. The CDR3 loop spans 14 amino acids. CDR1 and CDR2 (germline): MDHEN, SYDVKM. The CDR3 is CASIVRGQNYGYTF. CDR3 sequence (DNA): TGTGCCAGCATAGTCCGGGGACAGAACTATGGCTACACCTTC.

This sequence joins TRBV28 and TRBJ2-3; 9 nucleotides agree with TRBD2. The length of the CDR3 is 16 residues. CDR1 MDHEN and CDR2 SYDVKM come from the germline V gene. J lost 1 base, V lost 8 bases, and 10 bases had no gene match. CDR3 bases: TGTGCCAGCTCTCAAGTAGCGGGAGAGGGCACAGATACGCAGTATTTT. Its protein is CASSQVAGEGTDTQYF.

This clone has only one observation. The chain combines TRBV4-2 with TRBJ1-2; 7 bases agree with TRBD1. Unmatched junction bases numbered 11, after V lost 0 bases and J lost 7 bases. In germline, CDR1 is LGHNA, CDR2 YNFKEQ. The CDR3 runs to 16 residues. This chain's CDR3 is CASSQEVSGGISGYTF. As DNA, the CDR3 is TGTGCCAGCAGCCAAGAGGTGTCAGGGGGAATCTCTGGCTACACCTTC.

The V call is TRBV5-5, the J call TRBJ2-5; a possible D gene is TRBD1 (5 bases). CDR1 is SGHKS and CDR2 is YYEKEE in the germline V gene (reference sequence). V dropped 1 base and J dropped 3 bases, with 13 bases sitting between them. This CDR3 contains 15 residues. This chain's CDR3 is CASSLQAGNKETQYF. The CDR3 nucleotides are TGTGCCAGCAGCTTGCAGGCAGGGAATAAAGAGACCCAGTACTTC.

The chain recombines TRBV28 with TRBJ1-5, with TRBD1 identical over 7 bases. The CDR3 contains 15 residues. Trimming at V came to 5 bases and at J to 4 bases, leaving 8 bases not matched to a gene. Germline-derived CDR1 and CDR2 are MDHEN and SYDVKM. The CDR3 DNA reads as TGTGCCAGCAGTCCCGGCAGGGGGGTTAATCAGCCCCAGCATTTT. It specifies CASSPGRGVNQPQHF.

This chain joins TRBV6-6 and TRBJ2-7, with 11 bases fitting TRBD2. Germline V gives CDR1 MNHNY, CDR2 SVGAGI (reference sequence). The V segment lost 7 bases and the J segment 6 bases; nucleotides outside the gene matches: 14. CDR3 length equals 16 residues. CDR3 bases: TGTGCCAGCACCCCGGTCTCGACTAGCGGGAACAGCGAGCAGTACTTC. As protein: CASTPVSTSGNSEQYF.

The chain combines TRBV11-2 with TRBJ1-4, with a possible D match to TRBD1 (6 bases). Germline assignment: CDR1 SGHAT and CDR2 FQNNGV. V lost 2 bases and J 13 bases, leaving 14 bases between the germline ends. The CDR3 runs 13 residues. The CDR3 reads CASSLRREGGLFF. For the CDR3, the DNA is TGTGCCAGCAGCTTACGGCGGGAGGGGGGACTGTTTTTT.

In nucleotides, the CDR3 is TGTGCCAGCAGTTTAGGGCTCTCGGTACCCAATGAGCAGTTCTTC. Residues: CASSLGLSVPNEQFF. The genes are TRBV27 and TRBJ2-1; D remains unclear. This CDR3 spans 15 amino acids. V lost 2 bases, J lost 6 bases, and 14 bases lay in between. Germline CDR1 is MNHEY and CDR2 is SMNVEV (reference sequence).

The rearrangement links TRBV19 to TRBJ2-5; no definite D call. CDR1 is LNHDA and CDR2 is SQIVND in the germline V gene (reference sequence). Deletions cut 1 base from V and 4 bases from J, with 10 bases between. This CDR3 has 14 residues. The CDR3 bases are TGTGCCAGTAGTATAGGTCAGGTAACAGAGACCCAGTACTTC. Translating gives CASSIGQVTETQYF.

The rearrangement uses TRBV6-5 and TRBJ1-1, with a possible D match to TRBD1 (5 bases). CDR1 is MNHEY, CDR2 SVGAGI, per germline. The CDR3 runs 16 residues. The V and J ends lost 0 bases and 0 bases respectively, with 11 bases between them. This CDR3 is CASSYSPTDMNTEAFF. CDR3 coding DNA: TGTGCCAGCAGTTACTCGCCGACGGACATGAACACTGAAGCTTTCTTT.

This chain uses TRBV28 with TRBJ2-7; 10 bases match TRBD2. V lost 6 bases to trimming and J lost 0 bases; unmatched junction nucleotides: 8. This CDR3 has 16 residues. Germline V gene sequence: CDR1 MDHEN, CDR2 SYDVKM. The CDR3 nucleotides read TGTGCCAGCAGATCCATGAGCGGGAGGGTCTCCTACGAGCAGTACTTC. Residues: CASRSMSGRVSYEQYF.

The rearrangement joins TRBV9 to TRBJ2-1; perhaps TRBD2 as D (5 bases). CDR1 SGDLS and CDR2 YYNGEE come from the germline V gene. Trimming took off 0 bases at V and 6 bases at J, with 10 bases between the two ends. The CDR3 has 14 residues. The CDR3 DNA follows: TGTGCCAGCAGCGTAGGTAATAGCGTCAATGAGCAGTTCTTC. As protein: CASSVGNSVNEQFF.

The gene calls are TRBV19 and TRBJ2-7; 10 positions agree with TRBD1. Germline CDR1 reads LNHDA; CDR2 reads SQIVND (reference sequence). The CDR3 consists of 15 residues. V dropped 6 bases and J dropped 3; count of bases not matched to a gene: 8. CDR3 loop: CASSLGQGDRYEQYF. The CDR3 nucleotides read TGTGCCAGTAGCCTAGGACAGGGGGACCGCTACGAGCAGTACTTC.